This TCR beta chain was found in a study of shared clonotypes between healthy human individuals (dated by TCRdb to about 2020). About the investigation overall: The cohort included three men and a couple of women between 18 and 49 years of age. For each donor, CD4 naive and CD4 memory were each run on three plates, CD8 naive on two plates, and CD8 memory on one plate. To estimate repertoire size and how much clonotypes are shared between individuals, the study performed deep sequencing of blood TCR repertoires from about 5 healthy adults. Different laboratories and diverse techniques were used to prepare libraries and sequence TCR repertoires, to increase sequencing depth and limit assay-specific biases. Between about 0.94 and 8.9 billion PBMCs per donor were obtained by leukapheresis. The paper's findings and limits, for the study overall: Sampling was limited to blood, and TCR repertoires in tissue likely differ from TCR repertoires in blood. Clonotypes shared by all four sorted-subset donors showed higher generation probabilities than non-shared clonotypes. Rarefaction of sorted-subset datasets indicated incomplete sequencing despite the large sequencing depth. When a handful of donors were compared, the shared fraction of clonotypes was 5% to 6.5% for naive CD4, around 3.5% for naive CD8, 2.3% for memory CD4, and 0.3% to 0.5% for memory CD8. Because the study included a small number of donors, the genetic and exposure-history diversity represented was limited. Larger estimated clonotype richness was generally found for naive subsets than for memory subsets. Pairwise subsampling led to the expectation that sequencing depth would affect the degree of clonotype sharing among donors.

About this clone itself: No cognate antigen has been identified for it. No much larger clonotype is one base removed from it; base qualities were not supplied.

Using the deep immunoSEQ assay, TCR CDR3 regions were amplified from genomic DNA by multiplex PCR. Genomic DNA extracted from each cell subset was distributed evenly over all wells of several immunoSEQ 96-well plates, and each plate served as one replicate. Each replicate PCR for sorted subsets received around 200 ng genomic DNA, equal to tens of thousands of T cell genomes. The purified libraries were quantified using a Qubit 3.0 fluorometer, sized with a Bioanalyzer 2100, and then quantified again using the KAPA Library Quantification kit. Every immunoSEQ 96-well plate was sequenced on a dedicated single-read 150-cycle Illumina NextSeq 550 flow cell. In the paper's pipeline: Because only junctional sequences without quality scores were contained in the immunoSEQ output, filtering matching that applied to full-length reads could not be performed. Sequences were annotated with PyIR, a Python wrapper for IgBLAST v1.9, using IMGT germline references to assign V/J genes and CDR3. Reads with weak V/J assignments (E-value above 1e-6), missing CDR3, stop codons, out-of-frame junctions, or ambiguous translated residues were removed. A V3J clonotype was defined by an identical inferred V gene, J gene, and CDR3 amino acid sequence. Percentage overlap between repertoires was calculated by dividing the number of shared unique clonotypes by the size of the smaller repertoire. RTK rarefaction, the Chao1 estimator, and Recon v2.1 estimates of unobserved clonotypes were used to assess repertoire richness. OLGA was used to compute generation probabilities for all TCRbeta clonotypes that the gDNA method yielded from a few donors. Here the immuneACCESS table is served through TCRdb, limited to in-frame sequences with V and J called. Missing clones are a known gap in these copies; in checked studies unresolved V genes cover under half, and the rest lacks a known reason. V and J calls and clone size come straight from that table; D and trimming were deduced from the DNA. The sample table contains hundreds of thousands of clones; only one count was recorded for around 96% of them. The ten biggest clones cover 0.25% to 0.35% of the sample.

Reading from cysteine to phenylalanine, the CDR3 counts 14 amino acids. Only CDR3 DNA remains: 42 bases, in frame from the first base. V sheds 3 bases and J sheds 1 base, leaving 9 bases between their ends. The germline V gene (reference sequence) sets CDR1 to SEHNR and CDR2 to FQNEAQ. The donors were healthy, HIV-negative adults who had no recently reported acute infections or vaccinations. Every donor was a Caucasian adult living in Nashville, Tennessee, USA. CD8 memory samples consisted of magnetically selected CD45RO+ cells combined with CCR7-negative CD45RA+ effector memory (TemRA) cells. Blood was obtained by leukapheresis, after which PBMCs were separated by Ficoll-Histopaque density gradient centrifugation and cryopreserved in liquid nitrogen vapor phase. Purity and quantity of every magnetically sorted T cell population were checked by analytical flow cytometry. Genomic DNA was isolated from each sorted fraction and quantified by UV absorbance on a Nanodrop 2000c.

The receptor was isolated from a young man in good health. The sequence is built from TRBV7-9 and TRBJ1-1, with no D gene named confidently. Sequenced material: memory CD8+ T cells sorted from blood. This specimen's cell subset or site label, per the study, means: CD45RO+ cells pooled with CCR7-negative TemRA cells. The DNA sequence reads TGTGCCAGCAGCTTCCCCAGGCCGAACACTGAAGCTTTCTTT. It translates to CASSFPRPNTEAFF.